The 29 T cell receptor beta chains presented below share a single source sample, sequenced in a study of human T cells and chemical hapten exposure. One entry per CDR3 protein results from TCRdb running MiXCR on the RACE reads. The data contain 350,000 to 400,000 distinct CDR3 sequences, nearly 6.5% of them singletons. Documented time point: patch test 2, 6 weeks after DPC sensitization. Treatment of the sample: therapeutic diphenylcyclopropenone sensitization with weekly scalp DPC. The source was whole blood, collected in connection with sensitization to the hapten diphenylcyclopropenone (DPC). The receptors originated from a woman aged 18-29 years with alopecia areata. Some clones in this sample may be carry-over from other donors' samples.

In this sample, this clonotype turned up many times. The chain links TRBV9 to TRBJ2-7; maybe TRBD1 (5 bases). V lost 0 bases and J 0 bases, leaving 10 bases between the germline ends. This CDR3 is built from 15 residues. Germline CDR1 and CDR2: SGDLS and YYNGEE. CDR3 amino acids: CASSVDGRASYEQYF. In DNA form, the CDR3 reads TGTGCCAGCAGCGTAGATGGCAGGGCCTCCTACGAGCAGTACTTC.

The CDR3 is CASSYPPGQGNTGELFF. CDR3 in DNA: TGTGCCAGCAGTTACCCGCCGGGACAGGGGAACACCGGGGAGCTGTTTTTT. The chain couples TRBV6-6 to TRBJ2-2, with 9 positions matching TRBD1. This CDR3 region has 17 residues. The V gene end was trimmed by 2 bases and the J gene end by 1 base; junction bases not matched to a gene: 5. Germline lookup yields CDR1 MNHNY and CDR2 SVGAGI (reference sequence).

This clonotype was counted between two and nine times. CDR3 region: CASSLLGDTLGNSPLHF. The CDR3 nucleotides are TGTGCCAGCAGCTTATTGGGGGATACCTTAGGGAATTCACCCCTCCACTTT. The gene calls are TRBV7-2 and TRBJ1-6; possible D gene TRBD1, 5 bases. The CDR3 has 17 amino acids. V lost 2 bases, J lost 7 bases, and 18 bases lay in between. Germline CDR1 SGHTA, CDR2 FQGNSA.

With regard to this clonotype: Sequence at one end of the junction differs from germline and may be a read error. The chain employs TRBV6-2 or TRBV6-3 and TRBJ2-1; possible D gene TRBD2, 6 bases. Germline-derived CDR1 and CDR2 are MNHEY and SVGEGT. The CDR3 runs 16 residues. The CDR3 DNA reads TGTGCCAGCAGTTGGGGGGTTGGGGTCTCCAACAATGAGCAGTTCTTC. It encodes CASSWGVGVSNNEQFF.

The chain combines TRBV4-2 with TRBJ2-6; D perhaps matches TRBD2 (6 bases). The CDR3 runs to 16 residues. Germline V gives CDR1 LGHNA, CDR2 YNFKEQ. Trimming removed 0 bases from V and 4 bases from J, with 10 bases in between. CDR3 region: CASSQDAGFGANVLTF. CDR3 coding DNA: TGTGCCAGCAGCCAAGATGCGGGGTTCGGGGCCAACGTCCTGACTTTC.

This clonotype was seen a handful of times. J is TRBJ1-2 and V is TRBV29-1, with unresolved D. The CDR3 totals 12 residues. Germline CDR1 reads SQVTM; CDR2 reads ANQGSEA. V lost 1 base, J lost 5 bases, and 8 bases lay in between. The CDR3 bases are TGCAGCGTTGAAGTGGAGAGATATGGCTACACCTTC. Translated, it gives CSVEVERYGYTF.

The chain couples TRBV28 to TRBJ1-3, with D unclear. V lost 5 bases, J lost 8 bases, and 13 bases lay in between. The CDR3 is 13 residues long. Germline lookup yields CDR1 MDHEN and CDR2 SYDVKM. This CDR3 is CASSVTPGYTIYF. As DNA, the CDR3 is TGTGCCAGCAGTGTGACACCGGGATACACCATATATTTT.

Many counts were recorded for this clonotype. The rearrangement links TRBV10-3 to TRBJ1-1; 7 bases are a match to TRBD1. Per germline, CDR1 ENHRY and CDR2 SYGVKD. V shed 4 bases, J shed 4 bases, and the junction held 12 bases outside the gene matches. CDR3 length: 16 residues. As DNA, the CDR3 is TGTGCCATCAGTGGACATACAGGGGCGCCGGGCACTGAAGCTTTCTTT. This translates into CAISGHTGAPGTEAFF.

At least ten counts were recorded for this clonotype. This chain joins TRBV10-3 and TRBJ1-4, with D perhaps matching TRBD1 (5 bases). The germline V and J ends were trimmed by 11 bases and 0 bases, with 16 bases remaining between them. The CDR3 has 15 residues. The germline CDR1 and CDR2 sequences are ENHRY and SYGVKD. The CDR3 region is CASRTGEATNEKLFF. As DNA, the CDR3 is TGTGCCTCGCGTACGGGGGAAGCAACTAATGAAAAACTGTTTTTT.

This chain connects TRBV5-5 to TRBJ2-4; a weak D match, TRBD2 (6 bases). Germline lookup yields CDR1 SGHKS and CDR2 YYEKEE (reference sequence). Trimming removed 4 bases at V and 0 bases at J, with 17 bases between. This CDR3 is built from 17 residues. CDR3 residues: CASSTVGGLLAKNIQYF. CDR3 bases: TGTGCCAGCAGCACGGTTGGGGGACTTCTAGCCAAAAACATTCAGTACTTC.

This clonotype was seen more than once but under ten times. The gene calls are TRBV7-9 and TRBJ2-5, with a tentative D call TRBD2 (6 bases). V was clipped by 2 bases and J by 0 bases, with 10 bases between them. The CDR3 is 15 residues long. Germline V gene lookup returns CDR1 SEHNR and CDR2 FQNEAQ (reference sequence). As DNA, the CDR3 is TGTGCCAGCAGCTTATTCTCGGGGGACCAAGAGACCCAGTACTTC. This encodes CASSLFSGDQETQYF.

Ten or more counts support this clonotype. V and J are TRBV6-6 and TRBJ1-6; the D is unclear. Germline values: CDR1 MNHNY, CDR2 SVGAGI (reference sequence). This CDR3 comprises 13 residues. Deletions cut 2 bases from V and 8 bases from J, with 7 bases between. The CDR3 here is CASSYGEDSPLHF. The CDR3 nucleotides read TGTGCCAGCAGTTACGGGGAGGATTCACCCCTCCACTTT.

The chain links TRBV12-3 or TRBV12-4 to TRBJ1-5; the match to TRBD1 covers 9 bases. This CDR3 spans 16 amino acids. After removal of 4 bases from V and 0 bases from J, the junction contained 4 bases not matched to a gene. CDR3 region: CASSSTGGGSNQPQHF. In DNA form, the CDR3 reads TGTGCCAGCAGTTCGACAGGGGGTGGTAGCAATCAGCCCCAGCATTTT.

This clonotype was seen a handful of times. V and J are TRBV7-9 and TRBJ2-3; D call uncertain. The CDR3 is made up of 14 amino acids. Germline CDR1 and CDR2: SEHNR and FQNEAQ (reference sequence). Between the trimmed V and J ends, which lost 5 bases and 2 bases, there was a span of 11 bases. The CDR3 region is CASSPRYNTDTQYF. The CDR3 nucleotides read TGTGCCAGCAGCCCCCGCTATAACACAGATACGCAGTATTTT.

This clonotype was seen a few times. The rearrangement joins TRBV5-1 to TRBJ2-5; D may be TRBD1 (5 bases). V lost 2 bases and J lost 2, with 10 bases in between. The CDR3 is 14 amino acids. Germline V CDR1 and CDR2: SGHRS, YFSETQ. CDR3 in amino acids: CASSFGRGQETQYF. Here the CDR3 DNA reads TGCGCCAGCAGCTTTGGTAGGGGACAAGAGACCCAGTACTTC.

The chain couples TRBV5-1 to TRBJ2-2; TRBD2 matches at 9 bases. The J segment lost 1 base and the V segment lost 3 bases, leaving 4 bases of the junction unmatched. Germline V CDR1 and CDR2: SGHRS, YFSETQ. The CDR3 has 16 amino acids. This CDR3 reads CASSSLLAGNTGELFF. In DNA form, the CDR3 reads TGCGCCAGCAGCTCCCTACTAGCGGGGAACACCGGGGAGCTGTTTTTT.

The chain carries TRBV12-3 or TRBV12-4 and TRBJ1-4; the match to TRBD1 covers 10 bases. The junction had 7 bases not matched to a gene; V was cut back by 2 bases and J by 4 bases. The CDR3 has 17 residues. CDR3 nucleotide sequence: TGTGCCAGCAGTTTACCCGGGACAGGGGCCAATAATGAAAAACTGTTTTTT. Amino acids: CASSLPGTGANNEKLFF.

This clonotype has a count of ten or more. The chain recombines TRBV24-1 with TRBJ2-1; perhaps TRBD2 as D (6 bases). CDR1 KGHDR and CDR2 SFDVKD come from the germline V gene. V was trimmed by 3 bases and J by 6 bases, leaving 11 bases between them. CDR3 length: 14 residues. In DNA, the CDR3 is TGTGCCACCAGTGATACGAGGGGAGGCAATGAGCAGTTCTTC. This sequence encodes CATSDTRGGNEQFF.

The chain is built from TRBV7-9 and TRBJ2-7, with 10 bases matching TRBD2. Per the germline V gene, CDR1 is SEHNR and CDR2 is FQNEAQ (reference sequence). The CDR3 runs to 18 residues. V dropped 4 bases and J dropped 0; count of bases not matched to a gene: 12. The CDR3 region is CASSSEGISGGYSYEQYF. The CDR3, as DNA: TGTGCCAGCAGCTCCGAAGGGATTAGCGGGGGGTACTCCTACGAGCAGTACTTC.

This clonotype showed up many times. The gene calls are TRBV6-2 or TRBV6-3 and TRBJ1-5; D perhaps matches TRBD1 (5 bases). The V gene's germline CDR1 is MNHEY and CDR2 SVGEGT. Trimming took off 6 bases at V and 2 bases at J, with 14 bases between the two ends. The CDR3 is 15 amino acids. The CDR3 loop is CASSHHRGGNQPQHF. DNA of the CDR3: TGTGCCAGCAGCCATCACCGGGGGGGCAATCAGCCCCAGCATTTT.

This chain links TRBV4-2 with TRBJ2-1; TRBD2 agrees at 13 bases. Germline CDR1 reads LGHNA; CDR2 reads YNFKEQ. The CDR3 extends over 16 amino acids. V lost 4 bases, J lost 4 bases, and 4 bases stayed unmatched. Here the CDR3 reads CASSPETSGGYNEQFF. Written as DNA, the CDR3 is TGTGCCAGCAGCCCGGAGACTAGCGGGGGGTACAATGAGCAGTTCTTC.

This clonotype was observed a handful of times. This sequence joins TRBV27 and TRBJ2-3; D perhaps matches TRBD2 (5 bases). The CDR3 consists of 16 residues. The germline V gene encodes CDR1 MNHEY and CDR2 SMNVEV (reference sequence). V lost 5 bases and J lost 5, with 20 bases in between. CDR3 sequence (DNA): TGTGCCAGCAGTCCCCCGGGAAACCATAGAAGAGATACGCAGTATTTT. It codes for CASSPPGNHRRDTQYF.

The DNA of the CDR3 is TGCAGTGCTAGAAGGGCGGGTCCTGAGGCGGCCAAAAACATTCAGTACTTC. Encoded protein: CSARRAGPEAAKNIQYF. The chain recombines TRBV20-1 with TRBJ2-4, with D maybe TRBD2 (5 bases). This CDR3 has 17 residues. CDR1 and CDR2 from the germline V gene are DFQATT and SNEGSKA (reference sequence). V dropped 2 bases and J dropped 1 base, with 18 bases sitting between them.

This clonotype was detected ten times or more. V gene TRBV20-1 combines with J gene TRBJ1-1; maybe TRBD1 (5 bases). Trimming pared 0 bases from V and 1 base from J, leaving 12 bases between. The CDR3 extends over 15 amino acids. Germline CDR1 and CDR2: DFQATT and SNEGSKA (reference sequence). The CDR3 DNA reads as TGCAGTGCTAGAGATCACAGGTTGCGGAACACTGAAGCTTTCTTT. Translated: CSARDHRLRNTEAFF.

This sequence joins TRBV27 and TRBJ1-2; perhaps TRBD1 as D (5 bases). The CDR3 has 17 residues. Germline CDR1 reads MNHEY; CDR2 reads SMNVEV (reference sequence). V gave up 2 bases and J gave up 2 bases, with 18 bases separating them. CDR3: CASSLSWDADSNYGYTF. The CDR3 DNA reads TGTGCCAGCAGTTTAAGTTGGGACGCCGACTCCAACTATGGCTACACCTTC.

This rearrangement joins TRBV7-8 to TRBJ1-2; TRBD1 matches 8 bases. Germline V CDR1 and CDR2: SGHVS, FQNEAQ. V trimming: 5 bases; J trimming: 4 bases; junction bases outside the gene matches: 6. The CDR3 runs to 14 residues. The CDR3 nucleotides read TGTGCCAGCAGCCCGGACAGGGCATCCTATGGCTACACCTTC. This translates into CASSPDRASYGYTF.

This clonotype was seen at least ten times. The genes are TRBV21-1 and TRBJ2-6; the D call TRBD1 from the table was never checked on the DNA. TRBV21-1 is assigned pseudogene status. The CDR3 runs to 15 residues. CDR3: CASSTSPEGANVLTF. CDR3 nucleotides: TGTGCCAGCAGCACCAGCCCCGAGGGGGCCAACGTCCTGACTTTC.

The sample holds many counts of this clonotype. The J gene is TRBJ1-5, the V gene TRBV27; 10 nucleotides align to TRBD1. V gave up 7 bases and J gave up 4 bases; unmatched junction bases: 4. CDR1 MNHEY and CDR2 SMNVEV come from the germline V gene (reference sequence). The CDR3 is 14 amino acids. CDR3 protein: CASTPGQGNQPQHF. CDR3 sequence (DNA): TGTGCCAGCACACCGGGACAGGGGAATCAGCCCCAGCATTTT.

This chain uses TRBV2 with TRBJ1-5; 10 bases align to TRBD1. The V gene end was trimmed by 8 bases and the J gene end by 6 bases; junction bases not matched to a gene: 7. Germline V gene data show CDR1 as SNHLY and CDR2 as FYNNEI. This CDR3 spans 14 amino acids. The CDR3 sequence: CASVSGQGSQPQHF. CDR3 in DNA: TGTGCCAGCGTATCGGGACAGGGGTCTCAGCCCCAGCATTTT.